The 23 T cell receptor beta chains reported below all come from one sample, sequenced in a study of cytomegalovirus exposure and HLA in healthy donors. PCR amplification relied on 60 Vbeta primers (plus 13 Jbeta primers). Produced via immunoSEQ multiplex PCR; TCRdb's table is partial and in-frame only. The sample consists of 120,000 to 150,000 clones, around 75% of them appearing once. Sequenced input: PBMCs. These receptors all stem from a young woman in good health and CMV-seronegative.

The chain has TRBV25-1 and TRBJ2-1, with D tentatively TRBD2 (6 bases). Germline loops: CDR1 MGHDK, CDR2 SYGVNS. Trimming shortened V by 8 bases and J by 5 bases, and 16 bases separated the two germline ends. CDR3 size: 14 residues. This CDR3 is CASARPGLNNEQFF. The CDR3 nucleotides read TGTGCCAGCGCCCGCCCGGGACTTAACAATGAGCAGTTCTTC.

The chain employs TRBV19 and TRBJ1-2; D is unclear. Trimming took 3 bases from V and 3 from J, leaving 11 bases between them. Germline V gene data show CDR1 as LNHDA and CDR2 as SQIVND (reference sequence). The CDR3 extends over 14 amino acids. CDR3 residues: CASSIGQVDYGYTF. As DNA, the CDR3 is TGTGCCAGTAGTATTGGTCAGGTAGACTATGGCTACACCTTC. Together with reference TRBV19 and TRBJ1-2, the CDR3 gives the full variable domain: DGGITQSPKYLFRKEGQNVTLSCEQNLNHDAMYWYRQDPGQGLRLIYYSQIVNDFQKGDIAEGYSVSREKKESFPLTVTSAQKNPTAFYLCASSIGQVDYGYTFGSGTRLTVV.

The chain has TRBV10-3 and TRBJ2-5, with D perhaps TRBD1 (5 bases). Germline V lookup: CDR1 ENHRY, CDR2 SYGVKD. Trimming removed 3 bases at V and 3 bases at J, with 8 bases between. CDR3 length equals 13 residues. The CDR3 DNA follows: TGTGCCATCAGTGAACAAGGGGAAGAGACCCAGTACTTC. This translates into CAISEQGEETQYF.

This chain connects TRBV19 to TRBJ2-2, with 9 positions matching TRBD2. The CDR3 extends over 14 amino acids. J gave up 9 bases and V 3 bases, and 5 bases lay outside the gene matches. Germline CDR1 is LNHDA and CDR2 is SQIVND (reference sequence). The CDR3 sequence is CASSMRREGRELFF. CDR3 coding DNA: TGTGCCAGTAGTATGAGGCGGGAGGGCCGGGAGCTGTTTTTT.

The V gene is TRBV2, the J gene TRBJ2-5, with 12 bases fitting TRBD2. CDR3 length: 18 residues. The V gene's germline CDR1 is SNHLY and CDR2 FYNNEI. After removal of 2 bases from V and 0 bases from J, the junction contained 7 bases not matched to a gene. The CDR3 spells CASSEKRTSGAYQETQYF. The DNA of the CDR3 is TGTGCCAGCAGTGAAAAGAGGACTAGCGGGGCTTACCAAGAGACCCAGTACTTC.

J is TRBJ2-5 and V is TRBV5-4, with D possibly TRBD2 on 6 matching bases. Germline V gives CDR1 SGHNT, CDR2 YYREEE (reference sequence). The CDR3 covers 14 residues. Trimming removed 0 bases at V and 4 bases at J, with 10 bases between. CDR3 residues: CASSLGLGLETQYF. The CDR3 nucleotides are TGTGCCAGCAGCTTGGGACTAGGGTTAGAGACCCAGTACTTC.

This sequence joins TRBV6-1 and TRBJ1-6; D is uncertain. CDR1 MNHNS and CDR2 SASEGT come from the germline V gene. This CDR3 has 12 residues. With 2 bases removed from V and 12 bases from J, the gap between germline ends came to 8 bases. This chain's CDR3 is CASSESELPLHF. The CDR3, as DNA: TGTGCCAGCAGTGAAAGCGAGTTACCCCTCCACTTT.

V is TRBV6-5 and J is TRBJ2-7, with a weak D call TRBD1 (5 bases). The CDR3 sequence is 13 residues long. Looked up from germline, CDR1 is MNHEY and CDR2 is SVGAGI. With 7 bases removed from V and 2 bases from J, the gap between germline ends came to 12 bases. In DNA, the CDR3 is TGTGCCAGCACCGCGACAGCCACCTACGAGCAGTACTTC. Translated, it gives CASTATATYEQYF.

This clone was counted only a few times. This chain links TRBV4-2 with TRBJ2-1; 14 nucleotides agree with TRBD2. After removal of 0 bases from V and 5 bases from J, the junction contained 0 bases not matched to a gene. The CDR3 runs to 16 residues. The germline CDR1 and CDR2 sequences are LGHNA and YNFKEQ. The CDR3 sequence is CASSQEGLAGDNEQFF. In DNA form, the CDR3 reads TGTGCCAGCAGCCAAGAGGGACTAGCGGGAGACAATGAGCAGTTCTTC.

For the CDR3, the DNA is TGTGCCAGTAGTATAGGGACGAGGGAAGTTGGCTACACCTTC. Translating it yields CASSIGTREVGYTF. The chain employs TRBV19 and TRBJ1-2; unclear D gene. V was trimmed by 1 base and J by 7 bases, leaving 13 bases between them. The CDR3 is 14 amino acids. Germline CDR1 reads LNHDA; CDR2 reads SQIVND (reference sequence).

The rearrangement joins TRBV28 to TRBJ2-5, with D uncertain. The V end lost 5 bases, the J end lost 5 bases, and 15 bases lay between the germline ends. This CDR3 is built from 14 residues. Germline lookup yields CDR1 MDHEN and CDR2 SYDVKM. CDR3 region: CASSPRPSGETQYF. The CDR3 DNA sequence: TGTGCCAGCAGTCCCAGACCGTCCGGGGAGACCCAGTACTTC.

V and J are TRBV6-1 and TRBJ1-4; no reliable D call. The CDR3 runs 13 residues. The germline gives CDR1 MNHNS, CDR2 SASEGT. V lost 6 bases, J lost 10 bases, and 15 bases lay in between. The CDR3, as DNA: TGTGCCAGCAGGCGCGGATGGGAGGGAAAACTGTTTTTT. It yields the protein CASRRGWEGKLFF.

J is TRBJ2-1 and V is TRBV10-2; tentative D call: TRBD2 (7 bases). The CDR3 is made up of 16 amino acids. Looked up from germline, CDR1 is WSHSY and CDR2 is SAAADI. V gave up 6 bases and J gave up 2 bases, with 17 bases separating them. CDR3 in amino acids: CASRNRGAGAYNEQFF. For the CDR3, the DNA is TGCGCCAGCAGGAACCGGGGGGCGGGGGCCTACAATGAGCAGTTCTTC.

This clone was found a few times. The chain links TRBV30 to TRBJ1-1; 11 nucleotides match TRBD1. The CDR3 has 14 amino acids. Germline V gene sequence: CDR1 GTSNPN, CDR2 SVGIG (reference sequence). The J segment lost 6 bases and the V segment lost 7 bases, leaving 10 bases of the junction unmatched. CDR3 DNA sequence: TGTGCCTATGGACAGGGGGCAGGAGTCTCTGAAGCTTTCTTT. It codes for CAYGQGAGVSEAFF.

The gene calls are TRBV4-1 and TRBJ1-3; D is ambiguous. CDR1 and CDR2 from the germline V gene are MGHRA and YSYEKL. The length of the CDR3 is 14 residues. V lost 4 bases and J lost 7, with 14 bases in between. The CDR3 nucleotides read TGCGCCAGCAGCCGTGGGAGTCAGTCGAACACCATATATTTT. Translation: CASSRGSQSNTIYF.

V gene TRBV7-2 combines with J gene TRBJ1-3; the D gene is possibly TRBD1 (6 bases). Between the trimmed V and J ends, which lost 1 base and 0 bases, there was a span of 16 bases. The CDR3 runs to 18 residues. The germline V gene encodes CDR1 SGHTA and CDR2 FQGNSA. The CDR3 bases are TGTGCCAGCAGCTTAGTCTCTGCGGGGGCAAGCTCTGGAAACACCATATATTTT. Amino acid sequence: CASSLVSAGASSGNTIYF.

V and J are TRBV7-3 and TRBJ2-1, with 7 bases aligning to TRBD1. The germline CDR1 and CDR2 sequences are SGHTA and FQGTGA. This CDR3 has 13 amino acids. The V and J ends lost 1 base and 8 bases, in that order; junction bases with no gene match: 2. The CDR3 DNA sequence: TGTGCCAGCAGCTTAAACAGGGGTTATGAGCAGTTCTTC. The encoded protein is CASSLNRGYEQFF.

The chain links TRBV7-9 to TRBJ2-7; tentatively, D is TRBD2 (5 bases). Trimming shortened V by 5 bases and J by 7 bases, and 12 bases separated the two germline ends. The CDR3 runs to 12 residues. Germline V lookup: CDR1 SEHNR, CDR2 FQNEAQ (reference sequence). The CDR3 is CASSLITGEQYF. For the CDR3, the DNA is TGTGCCAGCAGCCTAATAACGGGAGAGCAGTACTTC.

CDR3 in amino acids: CASSLGGRGEFF. The CDR3, as DNA: TGTGCCAGCAGCTTAGGCGGCAGGGGGGAGTTCTTC. The chain has TRBV7-9 and TRBJ2-1, with D possibly matching TRBD1 (7 bases). Between the trimmed V and J ends, which lost 1 base and 14 bases, there was a span of 12 bases. The CDR3 is made up of 12 amino acids. CDR1 and CDR2 (germline): SEHNR, FQNEAQ (reference sequence).

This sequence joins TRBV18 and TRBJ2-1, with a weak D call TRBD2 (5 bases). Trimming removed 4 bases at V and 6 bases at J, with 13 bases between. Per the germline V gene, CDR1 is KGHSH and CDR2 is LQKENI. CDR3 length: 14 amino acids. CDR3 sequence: CASSLAEESNEQFF. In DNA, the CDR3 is TGTGCCAGCTCACTTGCGGAGGAGAGCAATGAGCAGTTCTTC.

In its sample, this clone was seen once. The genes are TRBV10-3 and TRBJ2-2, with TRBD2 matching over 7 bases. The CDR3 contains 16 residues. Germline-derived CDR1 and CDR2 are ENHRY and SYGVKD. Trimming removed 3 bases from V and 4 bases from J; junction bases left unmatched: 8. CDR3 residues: CAISDKAGLSTGELFF. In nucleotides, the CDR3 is TGTGCCATCAGTGATAAAGCGGGGTTGAGCACCGGGGAGCTGTTTTTT.

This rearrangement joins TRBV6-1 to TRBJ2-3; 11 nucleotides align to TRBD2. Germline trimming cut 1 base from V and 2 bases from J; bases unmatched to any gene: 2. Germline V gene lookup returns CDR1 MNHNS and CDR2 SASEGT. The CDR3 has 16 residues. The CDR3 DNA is TGTGCCAGCAGTGAAGTAGCGGGGGGGCTCACAGATACGCAGTATTTT. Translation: CASSEVAGGLTDTQYF.

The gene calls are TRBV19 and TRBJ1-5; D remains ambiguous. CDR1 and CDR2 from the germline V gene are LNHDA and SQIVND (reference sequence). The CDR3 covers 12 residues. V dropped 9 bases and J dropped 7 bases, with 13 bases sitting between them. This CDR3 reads CASAPGYQPQHF. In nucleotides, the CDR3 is TGTGCCAGCGCCCCGGGGTACCAGCCCCAGCATTTT. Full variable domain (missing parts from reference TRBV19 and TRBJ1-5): DGGITQSPKYLFRKEGQNVTLSCEQNLNHDAMYWYRQDPGQGLRLIYYSQIVNDFQKGDIAEGYSVSREKKESFPLTVTSAQKNPTAFYLCASAPGYQPQHFGDGTRLSIL.